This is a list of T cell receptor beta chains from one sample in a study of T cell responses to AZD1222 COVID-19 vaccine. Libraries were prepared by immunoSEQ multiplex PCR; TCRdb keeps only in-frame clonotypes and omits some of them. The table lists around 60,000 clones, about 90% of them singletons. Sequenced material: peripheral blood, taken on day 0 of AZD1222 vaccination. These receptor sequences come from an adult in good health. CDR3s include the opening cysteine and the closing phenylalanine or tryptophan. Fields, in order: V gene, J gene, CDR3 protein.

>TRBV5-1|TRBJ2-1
CASSPGQISYNEQFF
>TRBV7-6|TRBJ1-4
CASSLGQPATNEKLFF
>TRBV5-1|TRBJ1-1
CASSLGDRSWTEAFF
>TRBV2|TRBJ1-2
CASSGGTGGWYGYTF
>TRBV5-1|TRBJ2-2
CASSLSLAGGTGELFF
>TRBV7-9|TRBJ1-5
CASSLQSNQPQHF
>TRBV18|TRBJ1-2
CASSPGTDRNYGYTF
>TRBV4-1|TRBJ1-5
CASSHFKWRNAISDQPQHF
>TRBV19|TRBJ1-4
CASTAFRAGSGEKLFF
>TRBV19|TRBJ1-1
CASSSLGSNTEAFF
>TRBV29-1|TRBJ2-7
CSVGLGQAYEQYF
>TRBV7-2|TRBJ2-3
CASSPKRLSTDTQYF